This T cell receptor (beta chain) was sequenced for a study of T cell clonotyping in hematopoietic cell transplantation. Assay used: immunoSEQ multiplex PCR; TCRdb lists only in-frame clones, some missing. This sample has about 9,400 clones, with about 80% found just once. Findings and limits, study-wide: Graft donor and pretransplant recipient Inverse Simpson Index values predicted broader posttransplant TCR diversity.

The germline V gene has CDR1 LNHDA and CDR2 SQIVND (reference sequence). Trimming took 3 bases from V and 6 from J; bases not matched to a gene: 18. The CDR3 runs to 19 residues. On this clone: Its specificity is unknown.

This chain joins TRBV19 and TRBJ2-2, with TRBD1 matching over 8 bases. The receptor's source is a male patient aged 35-55 years who had an allogeneic stem cell transplant from a related donor, so the T cells may come from the graft donor. Some clones in this sample may be carry-over from other donors' samples. Here the sequenced sample was PBMCs, taken 180 days after allogeneic stem cell transplant. This CDR3 is CASSIHPGGDSRPPGELFF. The CDR3 coding sequence is TGTGCCAGTAGTATTCATCCAGGGGGCGACTCGCGGCCCCCCGGGGAGCTGTTTTTT.